This TCR beta chain was captured by sequencing in a study of blood T cell repertoires in COVID-19. The protocol was immunoSEQ multiplex PCR, while the TCRdb copy is restricted to in-frame clones and leaves out a portion. The sample lists 380,000 or so clones, about 80% seen once, with under 1.2% in the top ten. The CDR3 has 13 amino acids. The V end was cut by 3 bases, the J end by 8 bases, with 13 bases between. Germline CDR1 is MDHEN and CDR2 is SYDVKM. This chain connects TRBV28 to TRBJ1-2; D ambiguous. Input material: peripheral blood. The TCR sequence derives from a human donor with acute or convalescent COVID-19. The donor label of this sample is uncertain. The CDR3 coding sequence is TGTGCCAGCAGTTTCGGCCGAGCAGGAGGCTACACCTTC. This translates into CASSFGRAGGYTF.